This T cell receptor beta chain was sequenced in a study of low-dose radiotherapy and immunotherapy resistance in tumors. This clonotype was counted at least ten times. The time point is: before trial treatment. Alpha and beta chains were covered, as first-strand cDNA relied on TRAV- and TRBV-specific primers. Using a constant-region primer together with a V-primer adapter, TCRs were subjected to around 20 PCR cycles of amplification. TCRdb reprocessed the reads via MiXCR and lists one record per CDR3 protein. The sample lists around 90,000 distinct CDR3 sequences; 15% to 20% were seen once. Trimming pared 3 bases from V and 4 bases from J, leaving 12 bases between. The CDR3 has 15 residues. Germline V lookup: CDR1 SGHTA, CDR2 FQGNSA.

The chain couples TRBV7-2 to TRBJ2-2; a possible D gene is TRBD2 (7 bases). This TCR came from a male donor with prostate cancer. Specimen: PBMCs, collected before treatment. This chain's CDR3 is CASSFRRGATGELFF. Written as DNA, the CDR3 is TGTGCCAGCAGCTTTCGACGGGGGGCCACCGGGGAGCTGTTTTTT.